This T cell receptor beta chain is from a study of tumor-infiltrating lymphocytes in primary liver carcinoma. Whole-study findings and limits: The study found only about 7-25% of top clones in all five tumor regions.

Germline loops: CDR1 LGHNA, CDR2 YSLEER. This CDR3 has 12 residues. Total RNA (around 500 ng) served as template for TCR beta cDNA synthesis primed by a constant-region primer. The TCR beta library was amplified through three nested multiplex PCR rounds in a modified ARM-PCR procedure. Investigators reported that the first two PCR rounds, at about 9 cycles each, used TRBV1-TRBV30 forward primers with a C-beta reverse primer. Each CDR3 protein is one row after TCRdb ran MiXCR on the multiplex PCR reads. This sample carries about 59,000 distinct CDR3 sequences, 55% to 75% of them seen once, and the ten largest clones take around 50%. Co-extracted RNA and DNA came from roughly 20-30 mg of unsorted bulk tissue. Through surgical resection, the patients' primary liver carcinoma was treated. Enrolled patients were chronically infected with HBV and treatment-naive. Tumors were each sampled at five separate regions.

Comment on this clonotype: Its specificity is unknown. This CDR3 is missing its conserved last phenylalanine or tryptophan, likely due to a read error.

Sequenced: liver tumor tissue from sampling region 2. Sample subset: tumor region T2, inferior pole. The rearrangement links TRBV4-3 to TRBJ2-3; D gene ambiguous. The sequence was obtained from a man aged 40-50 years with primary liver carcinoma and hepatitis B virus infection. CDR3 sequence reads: CVSSHETDTQYY. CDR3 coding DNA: TGCGTCAGCAGCCATGAGACCGATACGCAGTATTAT.